These T cell receptor beta chains were read from a single sample in a study of T cell changes during pregnancy in multiple sclerosis. TCRdb keeps only in-frame clones here, not all; method: immunoSEQ multiplex PCR. The sample contains roughly 31,000 clones, roughly 92% of which appear only once. This specimen was CD4+ T cells from peripheral blood mononuclear cells, taken in the first trimester of pregnancy. The source of these receptors is a female donor with multiple sclerosis, enrolled in a pregnancy study. The CDR3 runs from the conserved cysteine through the conserved F or W. The D gene is left open where the match is weak. Rows give clone size only sometimes, using once, few, many, or a class for an expanded clone.

V,J,size,D,DNA,CDR3
TRBV28,TRBJ1-6,NA,TRBD1,TGTGCCAGCCGGGACAGGGAGTCACCCCTCCACTTT,CASRDRESPLHF
TRBV19,TRBJ2-1,NA,NA,TGTGCCAGCACCGTAGCTAACTACAATGAGCAGTTCTTC,CASTVANYNEQFF
TRBV5-5,TRBJ2-5,NA,TRBD1,TGTGCCAGCAGCTTGGGAGACAGGGTCTTTCAAGAGACCCAGTACTTC,CASSLGDRVFQETQYF
TRBV9,TRBJ2-2,NA,TRBD2,TGTGCCAGCAGCGTAACTAGCGGGGGGGCCGGGGAGCTGTTTTTT,CASSVTSGGAGELFF
TRBV12-5,TRBJ2-1,once,NA,TGTGCTAGTGCTCCCTGGGCCCTCGGCGGGTACAATGAGCAGTTCTTC,CASAPWALGGYNEQFF
TRBV6-1,TRBJ1-1,NA,NA,TGTGCCAGCAGTATGGGAGCCTCCAGAGGAGCTTTCTTT,CASSMGASRGAFF
TRBV19,TRBJ1-4,NA,TRBD1,TGTGCCAGTAGTATAACCGGGACAGGAGAAAAACTGTTTTTT,CASSITGTGEKLFF
TRBV12-5,TRBJ2-1,NA,TRBD2,TGTGCTAGTGGGGTTAGCGGGGTAAACTACAATGAGCAGTTCTTC,CASGVSGVNYNEQFF
TRBV30,TRBJ2-1,NA,TRBD2,TGTGCCTGGAGCCTTAACTCCCTCCGGGGGGTGCAGTTCTTC,CAWSLNSLRGVQFF
TRBV5-1,TRBJ2-1,NA,TRBD1,TGCGCCAGCAGGGTGACAGGGTCCTACAATGAGCAGTTCTTC,CASRVTGSYNEQFF
TRBV18,TRBJ2-2,once,NA,TGTGCCAGCTCATCACAATATCCGGGTCCCACTATGGGCGGGGAGCTGTTTTTT,CASSSQYPGPTMGGELFF
TRBV27,TRBJ1-1,once,NA,TGTGCCAGCAGTCCAGGGGATCACGGCACTGAAGCTTTCTTT,CASSPGDHGTEAFF
TRBV5-1,TRBJ2-3,NA,TRBD2,TGCGCCAGCAGCCAAGGTTCGACTAGCGGGGGATATACGCAGTATTTT,CASSQGSTSGGYTQYF
TRBV4-3,TRBJ2-1,NA,NA,TGCGCCAGCAGTTCCGGACAGACTGAGCAGTTCTTC,CASSSGQTEQFF
TRBV7-9,TRBJ2-1,NA,TRBD2,TGTGCCAGCAGCCGGAGGGGAACTAGCGGGGGGTACAATGAGCAGTTCTTC,CASSRRGTSGGYNEQFF
TRBV30,TRBJ1-2,NA,NA,TGTGCCTGGCTTCACAGGGCTAACTATGGCTACACCTTC,CAWLHRANYGYTF
TRBV29-1,TRBJ1-2,NA,NA,TGCAGCGTTGACGGGGGGGGCTATGGCTACACCTTC,CSVDGGGYGYTF
TRBV28,TRBJ1-5,NA,NA,TGTGCCAGCAGACTCCCCGCGGGTCAGCCCCAGCATTTT,CASRLPAGQPQHF